This is a list of T cell receptor beta chains from one sample in a study of CD8 T cells in Susac syndrome. MiXCR, run by TCRdb on the immunoSEQ multiplex PCR reads, gives a single entry per CDR3 protein. Among 95,000 to 150,000 distinct CDR3 sequences, approximately 96% were seen once, and the ten largest hold roughly 0.14%. Input material: CD4+ T cells from PBMCs. Source of these receptors: a human donor with Susac syndrome. Both conserved end residues are part of each CDR3. Fields, in order: CDR3 protein, J gene, V gene, clone size. Clone size is not always given. Where it is, it says once, few, many or a class for expanded clones.

cdr3_aa: CASSHGYEQFF
j_call: TRBJ2-1
v_call: TRBV3-1
clone_size: NA

cdr3_aa: CASSVDPGGTYGYTF
j_call: TRBJ1-2
v_call: TRBV9
clone_size: NA

cdr3_aa: CSVDTGAGEQYF
j_call: TRBJ2-7
v_call: TRBV29-1
clone_size: NA

cdr3_aa: CASSPLGLAGHNEQFF
j_call: TRBJ2-1
v_call: TRBV14
clone_size: NA

cdr3_aa: CATSRGLAGGEDTQYF
j_call: TRBJ2-3
v_call: TRBV15
clone_size: NA

cdr3_aa: CASSPDRAPTEAFF
j_call: TRBJ1-1
v_call: TRBV18
clone_size: once

cdr3_aa: CSARRTPNTEAFF
j_call: TRBJ1-1
v_call: TRBV20-1
clone_size: NA

cdr3_aa: CSVVEGRRIGELFF
j_call: TRBJ2-2
v_call: TRBV29-1
clone_size: NA

cdr3_aa: CASSLDGTRVLYF
j_call: TRBJ2-3
v_call: TRBV5-1
clone_size: NA

cdr3_aa: CAISLGQGTYEQYF
j_call: TRBJ2-7
v_call: TRBV10-3
clone_size: NA